The 11 T cell receptor beta chains below all came from one sample that was sequenced in a study of T-cell memory formation after mild COVID-19. From the 5' RACE reads, TCRdb called clonotypes with MiXCR, one entry per CDR3 protein. Of approximately 150,000 distinct CDR3 sequences in the sample, over 15% are singletons; the top ten hold approximately 2.4%. Sequencing used PBMCs or a T cell subset sorted from them (not recorded which). The receptors originated from an adult woman who had mild COVID-19 (a few samples of this study predate the infection). Cell type and time point are not known.

In its sample, this clonotype was seen a few times. The V gene is TRBV29-1, the J gene TRBJ2-3, with unresolved D. V was shortened by 4 bases and J by 1 base, with 9 bases between the two germline ends. Germline lookup yields CDR1 SQVTM and CDR2 ANQGSEA. The CDR3 is made up of 13 amino acids. The DNA for the CDR3 is TGCAGCGTTGCGTCCCAGGGCACAGATACGCAGTATTTT. Protein product: CSVASQGTDTQYF.

The genes are TRBV12-3 or TRBV12-4 and TRBJ2-7, with unresolved D. The CDR3 totals 13 residues. V was trimmed by 5 bases and J by 6 bases, leaving 14 bases between them. The CDR3 sequence: CASSPNSDLEQYF. CDR3 nucleotides: TGTGCCAGCAGTCCTAATTCAGACCTCGAGCAGTACTTC.

This clonotype was counted at least ten times. The chain employs TRBV20-1 and TRBJ2-5; 8 positions agree with TRBD2. From germline, CDR1 is DFQATT and CDR2 SNEGSKA (reference sequence). This CDR3 spans 17 amino acids. Unmatched junction bases numbered 14, after V lost 3 bases and J lost 2 bases. CDR3 protein: CSASHSGTRLIQETQYF. The CDR3 nucleotides are TGCAGTGCTAGCCACTCCGGGACTAGACTGATTCAAGAGACCCAGTACTTC.

The chain joins TRBV15 to TRBJ2-3, with 13 nucleotides matching TRBD2. J was trimmed by 3 bases and V by 1 base; bases with no gene match: 4. Germline CDR1 reads LNHNV; CDR2 reads YYDKDF (reference sequence). The CDR3 sequence is 17 residues long. The CDR3 spells CATSRGLAGGSTDTQYF. CDR3 nucleotides: TGTGCCACCAGCAGAGGACTAGCGGGAGGTAGTACAGATACGCAGTATTTT.

This clonotype was seen at least ten times. This sequence joins TRBV20-1 and TRBJ2-3; maybe TRBD1 (6 bases). The CDR3 spans 15 residues. The germline CDR1 and CDR2 sequences are DFQATT and SNEGSKA (reference sequence). The V and J ends lost 7 bases and 0 bases respectively, with 17 bases between them. In DNA, the CDR3 is TGCAGTGTTAAGATGGGGCAGGGGAGCACAGATACGCAGTATTTT. Its protein product is CSVKMGQGSTDTQYF.

A few counts support this clonotype. The chain couples TRBV30 to TRBJ2-7; D is unclear. With 3 bases removed from V and 7 bases from J, the gap between germline ends came to 10 bases. The CDR3 length is 11 residues. Germline CDR1 reads GTSNPN; CDR2 reads SVGIG (reference sequence). The CDR3 region is CAWRAMGEQYF. CDR3 DNA: TGTGCCTGGAGGGCCATGGGGGAGCAGTACTTC.

This clonotype was found once. This rearrangement joins TRBV5-6 to TRBJ2-1; either TRBD1 or TRBD2 may fit D (5 bases each). The CDR3 is 15 amino acids. The V end was cut by 4 bases, the J end by 3 bases, with 14 bases between. CDR1 is SGHDT and CDR2 is YYEEEE in the germline V gene. The CDR3 nucleotides read TGTGCCAGCAGCGGGGACCCCCCCCTCTACAATGAGCAGTTCTTC. Its translation is CASSGDPPLYNEQFF.

The chain is built from TRBV20-1 and TRBJ2-3, with 8 bases that match TRBD1. CDR3 length: 14 residues. Germline V gene sequence: CDR1 DFQATT, CDR2 SNEGSKA (reference sequence). The V gene end was trimmed by 6 bases and the J gene end by 4 bases; junction bases not matched to a gene: 9. CDR3 sequence reads: CSAPDRGGADTQYF. CDR3 sequence (DNA): TGCAGTGCCCCAGACAGGGGCGGCGCAGATACGCAGTATTTT.

This chain uses TRBV7-8 with TRBJ2-1; D remains unclear. Germline V gene sequence: CDR1 SGHVS, CDR2 FQNEAQ. This CDR3 spans 13 amino acids. Trimming removed 4 bases from V and 7 bases from J, with 11 bases in between. The CDR3 is CASSSLLGNEQFF. The CDR3 bases are TGTGCCAGCAGCTCACTCCTCGGGAATGAGCAGTTCTTC.

This clonotype has more than one count but fewer than ten. The chain is built from TRBV3-1 and TRBJ1-1, with a tentative D call TRBD1 (6 bases). The ends were cut back, 4 bases at V and 6 bases at J, with 15 bases in the middle. The CDR3 spans 14 residues. Germline V gives CDR1 LGHDT, CDR2 YNNKEL (reference sequence). The CDR3 DNA sequence: TGTGCCAGCAGCCTCAGAGGGGGGTCCCCTGAAGCTTTCTTT. Residues: CASSLRGGSPEAFF. Full variable domain (outside the CDR3, taken from reference TRBV3-1 and TRBJ1-1): DTAVSQTPKYLVTQMGNDKSIKCEQNLGHDTMYWYKQDSKKFLKIMFSYNNKELIINETVPNRFSPKSPDKAHLNLHINSLELGDSAVYFCASSLRGGSPEAFFGQGTRLTVV.

The chain employs TRBV5-5 and TRBJ1-1; TRBD1 might be the D (6 bases). Germline loops: CDR1 SGHKS, CDR2 YYEKEE (reference sequence). There are 17 residues in the CDR3. Deletions cut 0 bases from V and 3 bases from J, with 18 bases between. The CDR3, as DNA: TGTGCCAGCAGCTTGGGGGTAGGGGGGGCCGGAGACACTGAAGCTTTCTTT. Translation gives CASSLGVGGAGDTEAFF. Together with reference TRBV5-5 and TRBJ1-1, the CDR3 gives the full variable domain: DAGVTQSPTHLIKTRGQQVTLRCSPISGHKSVSWYQQVLGQGPQFIFQYYEKEERGRGNFPDRFSARQFPNYSSELNVNALLLGDSALYLCASSLGVGGAGDTEAFFGQGTRLTVV.